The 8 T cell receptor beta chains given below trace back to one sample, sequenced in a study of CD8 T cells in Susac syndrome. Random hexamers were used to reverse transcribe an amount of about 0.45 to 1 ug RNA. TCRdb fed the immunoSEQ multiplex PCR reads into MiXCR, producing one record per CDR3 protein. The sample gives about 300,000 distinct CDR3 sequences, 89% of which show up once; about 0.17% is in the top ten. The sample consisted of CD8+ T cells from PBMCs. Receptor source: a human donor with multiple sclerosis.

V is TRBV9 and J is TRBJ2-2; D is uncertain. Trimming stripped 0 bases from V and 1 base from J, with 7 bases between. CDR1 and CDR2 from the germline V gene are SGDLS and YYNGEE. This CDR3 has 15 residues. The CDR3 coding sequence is TGTGCCAGCAGCGTAGGGACGGTGAACACCGGGGAGCTGTTTTTT. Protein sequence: CASSVGTVNTGELFF.

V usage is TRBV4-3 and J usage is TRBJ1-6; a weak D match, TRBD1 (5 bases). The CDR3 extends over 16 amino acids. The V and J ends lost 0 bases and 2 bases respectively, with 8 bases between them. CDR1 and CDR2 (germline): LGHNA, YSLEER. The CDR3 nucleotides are TGCGCCAGCAGCCAAGATGGGGCAGCCTATAATTCACCCCTCCACTTT. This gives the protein CASSQDGAAYNSPLHF.

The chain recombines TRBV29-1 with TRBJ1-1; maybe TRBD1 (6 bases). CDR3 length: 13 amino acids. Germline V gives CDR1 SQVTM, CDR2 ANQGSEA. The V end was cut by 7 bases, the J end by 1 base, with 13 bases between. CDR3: CSGRGGRNTEAFF. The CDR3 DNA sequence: TGCAGCGGCAGGGGAGGCCGGAACACTGAAGCTTTCTTT.

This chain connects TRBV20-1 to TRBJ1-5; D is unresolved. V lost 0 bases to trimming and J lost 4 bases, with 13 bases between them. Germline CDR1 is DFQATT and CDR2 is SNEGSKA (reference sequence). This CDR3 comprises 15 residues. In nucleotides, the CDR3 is TGCAGTGCTAGAGATCGGGGATCCTTTAATCAGCCCCAGCATTTT. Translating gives CSARDRGSFNQPQHF.

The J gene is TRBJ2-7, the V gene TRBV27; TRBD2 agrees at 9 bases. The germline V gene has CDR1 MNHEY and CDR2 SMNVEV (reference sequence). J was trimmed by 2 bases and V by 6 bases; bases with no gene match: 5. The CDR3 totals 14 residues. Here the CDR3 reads CASRHGTSPYEQYF. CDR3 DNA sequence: TGTGCCAGCAGACATGGGACTAGCCCCTACGAGCAGTACTTC.

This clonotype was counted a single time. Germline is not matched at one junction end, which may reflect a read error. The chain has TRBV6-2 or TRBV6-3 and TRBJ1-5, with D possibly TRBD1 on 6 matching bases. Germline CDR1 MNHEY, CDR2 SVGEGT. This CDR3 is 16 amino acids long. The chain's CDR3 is CASSHSPGAHNQPQHF. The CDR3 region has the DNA TGTGCCAGCAGTCACTCCCCGGGGGCCCACAATCAGCCCCAGCATTTT.

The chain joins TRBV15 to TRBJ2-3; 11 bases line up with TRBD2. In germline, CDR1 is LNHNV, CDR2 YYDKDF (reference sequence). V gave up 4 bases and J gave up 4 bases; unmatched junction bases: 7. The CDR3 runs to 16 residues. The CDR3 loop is CATSTPTSGASDTQYF. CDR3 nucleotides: TGTGCCACCAGCACACCGACTAGCGGGGCTTCAGATACGCAGTATTTT.

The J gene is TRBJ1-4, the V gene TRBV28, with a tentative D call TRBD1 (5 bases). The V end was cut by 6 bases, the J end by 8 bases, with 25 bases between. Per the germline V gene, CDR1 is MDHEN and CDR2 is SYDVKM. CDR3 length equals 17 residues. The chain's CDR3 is CASRSPRRGVYWEKLFF. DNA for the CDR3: TGTGCCAGCAGATCTCCCCGTCGGGGCGTATATTGGGAAAAACTGTTTTTT.